Each of the 5 T cell receptor beta chains below was sequenced from the same sample in a study of metastatic and nonmetastatic thyroid tumors. There were no patients who had received any treatment before thyroid surgery. MiXCR reprocessed the PCR reads for TCRdb. The table shows around 25,000 clones, with around 26% occurring only once. The material sequenced was blood. The receptors originated from a male donor with papillary thyroid cancer or a benign thyroid nodule (not recorded which). Some clones in this sample may be carry-over from other donors' samples.

The sample holds many counts of this clone. CDR3 in amino acids: CASSLLGGGTGELFF. Here the CDR3 DNA reads TGCGCCAGCAGCTTACTTGGGGGAGGCACCGGGGAGCTGTTTTTT. V is TRBV5-1 and J is TRBJ2-2, with TRBD2 as a possible D gene (6 bases). There are 15 residues in the CDR3. Trimming removed 2 bases at V and 4 bases at J, with 12 bases between. The germline CDR1 and CDR2 sequences are SGHRS and YFSETQ. Full variable domain (rest looked up from reference TRBV5-1 and TRBJ2-2): KAGVTQTPRYLIKTRGQQVTLSCSPISGHRSVSWYQQTPGQGLQFLFEYFSETQRNKGNFPGRFSGRQFSNSRSEMNVSTLELGDSALYLCASSLLGGGTGELFFGEGSRLTVL.

This clone was picked up many times. The V and J genes are TRBV19 and TRBJ2-7; 13 bases are a match to TRBD2. V trimming: 8 bases; J trimming: 1 base; junction bases outside the gene matches: 20. This CDR3 is built from 20 residues. Germline CDR1 reads LNHDA; CDR2 reads SQIVND (reference sequence). CDR3 sequence: CASQYPLGLAGVKESYEQYF. As DNA, the CDR3 is TGTGCCAGTCAATACCCTCTCGGACTAGCGGGAGTCAAGGAGTCCTACGAGCAGTACTTC.

Many counts were recorded for this clone. The V and J genes are TRBV7-8 and TRBJ1-3; D unresolved. Germline loops: CDR1 SGHVS, CDR2 FQNEAQ. The length of the CDR3 is 15 residues. Trimming took 3 bases from V and 4 from J, leaving 13 bases between them. The CDR3 nucleotides read TGTGCCAGCAGCTTCTCCCTGGATCGAGGAAACACCATATATTTT. Amino acid sequence: CASSFSLDRGNTIYF.

The genes are TRBV12-3 or TRBV12-4 and TRBJ2-3; TRBD2 is a possible D gene (6 bases). This CDR3 has 15 residues. Trimming took off 11 bases at V and 1 base at J, with 19 bases between the two ends. CDR3 nucleotides: TGTGCCTGCGGGAATCGTGGTTTAGGCACAGATACGCAGTATTTT. It translates to CACGNRGLGTDTQYF.

In regard to this clone: One end of the junction is discordant with germline, which a read error may explain. The rearrangement links TRBV9 to TRBJ2-3; no definite D call. CDR1 is SGDLS, CDR2 YYNGEE, per germline. The CDR3 consists of 14 residues. CDR3 in amino acids: CASSLPPNSDTQYF. The CDR3 region has the DNA TGTGCCAGCAGCTTGCCCCCGAACTCAGATACGCAGTACTTT.